This is a list of T cell receptor beta chains from one sample in a study of blood T cell repertoires in COVID-19. Clones were read by immunoSEQ multiplex PCR, and TCRdb kept only the in-frame ones, dropping some. The top ten hold around 0.99% of the sample, which has under 200,000 clones, about 88% seen once. The material sequenced was peripheral blood. These receptors came from a man between 18 and 29 years old with acute or convalescent COVID-19. Both conserved end residues are part of each CDR3. The order of the fields is D gene, J gene, V gene, clone size, CDR3 DNA, CDR3 protein. D genes are given only for firm matches. Part of the rows lack a size; the others show once, few, many or a class for expanded clones.

TRBD2	TRBJ2-3	TRBV11-2	-	TGTGCCAGCAGCTTATGGGGAGTCAGCGGGGGGAGCACAGATACGCAGTATTTT	CASSLWGVSGGSTDTQYF
TRBD1	TRBJ1-1	TRBV28	-	TGTGCCAGCAGTTTATTGGGACAGGGGGCCGGGAACACTGAAGCTTTCTTT	CASSLLGQGAGNTEAFF
-	TRBJ2-5	TRBV19	-	TGTGCCAGTAGTATAGTCGGTATCCAAGAGACCCAGTACTTC	CASSIVGIQETQYF
TRBD2	TRBJ2-7	TRBV5-1	-	TGCGCCAGCAGCGGGGGACTAGCGAGTTACGAGCAGTACTTC	CASSGGLASYEQYF
-	TRBJ1-3	TRBV6-1	few	TGTGCCAGCAGTGAAGCTAGCGAACATGGAAACACCATATATTTT	CASSEASEHGNTIYF
TRBD1	TRBJ2-2	TRBV18	once	TGTGCCAGCTCACCTACTGGACAGGGCGGCACCGGGGAGCTGTTTTTT	CASSPTGQGGTGELFF
-	TRBJ2-3	TRBV10-2	-	TGCGCCAGCAGGTGGCCTAGCACAGATACGCAGTATTTT	CASRWPSTDTQYF
-	TRBJ1-4	TRBV21-1	few	TGTGCCAGCAGCAAAGAGACAAGGTTTAATGAAAAACTGTTTTTT	CASSKETRFNEKLFF
-	TRBJ1-5	TRBV5-1	-	TGCGCCAGCAGCCCCTCCCTCGGGTTCAATCAGCCCCAGCATTTT	CASSPSLGFNQPQHF
-	TRBJ2-3	TRBV5-1	-	TGCGCCAGCAGCCACCCGGGACATCATACAGATACGCAGTATTTT	CASSHPGHHTDTQYF
-	TRBJ1-1	TRBV6-1	-	TGTGCCAGCAGTGAATTGAGGACACTCGAGCGGAACACTGAAGCTTTCTTT	CASSELRTLERNTEAFF
-	TRBJ1-4	TRBV6-1	-	TGTGCCAGCAGTGGCCAGACAGGAGCTAGAACTGAAAAACTGTTTTTT	CASSGQTGARTEKLFF
-	TRBJ1-4	TRBV9	-	TGTGCCAGCAGCCGTCAAGAGGGCGGTGAAAAACTGTTTTTT	CASSRQEGGEKLFF
-	TRBJ1-2	TRBV9	-	TGTGCCAGCAGCTACAAGACTAACTATGGCTACACCTTC	CASSYKTNYGYTF
-	TRBJ1-1	TRBV11-3	few	TGTGCCAGCAGTCGGCGACAGAACACTGAAGCTTTCTTT	CASSRRQNTEAFF
TRBD2	TRBJ2-5	TRBV4-2	-	TGTGCCAGCAGCCAAGGGACTAGCGGGGGGGCTCAACAAGAGACCCAGTACTTC	CASSQGTSGGAQQETQYF
-	TRBJ1-4	TRBV5-6	-	TGTGCCAGCAGCTTCGGGTCTAGGAGGACTAATGAAAAACTGTTTTTT	CASSFGSRRTNEKLFF
-	TRBJ2-2	TRBV6-6	-	TGTGCCAGCAGTTACTCTGCGGGAAACACCGGGGAGCTGTTTTTT	CASSYSAGNTGELFF
-	TRBJ1-4	TRBV25-1	-	TGTGCTCCCAGGTGCAGGGCCGAACTGTTTTTT	CAPRCRAELFF
TRBD1	TRBJ1-5	TRBV6-1	-	TGTGCCAGCAGTGAATACGGGACAGGGAGTCAGCCCCAGCATTTT	CASSEYGTGSQPQHF
-	TRBJ2-1	TRBV11-2	-	TGTGCCAGCAGCCGCGGGACGGTCCCTCTCGATGAGCAGTTCTTC	CASSRGTVPLDEQFF
-	TRBJ1-3	TRBV7-2	-	TGTGCCAGCAGCCGGGACATCTCTGGAAACACCATATATTTT	CASSRDISGNTIYF
-	TRBJ2-7	TRBV5-4	-	TGTGCCAGCAGCTTGGGAGGGGGCGAGCAGTACTTC	CASSLGGGEQYF
TRBD1	TRBJ1-2	TRBV5-1	-	TGCGCCAGTACCAGGGACAGGGCTATAAATGGCTACACCTTC	CASTRDRAINGYTF
TRBD1	TRBJ2-2	TRBV5-1	few	TGCGCCAGCAGCTGGACAGGGGGCCCCGGGGAGCTGTTTTTT	CASSWTGGPGELFF
-	TRBJ1-2	TRBV3-1/TRBV3-2	-	TGTGCCAGCAGCCAAGATTTGGCCACTACCCACTATGGCTACACCTTC	CASSQDLATTHYGYTF
-	TRBJ2-7	TRBV30	-	TGTGCCTGGAGTGTACAGGTAGGGGCCTACGAGCAGTACTTC	CAWSVQVGAYEQYF
-	TRBJ2-2	TRBV28	-	TGTGCCAGCAGTCCTGGCATGGACACCGGGGAGCTGTTTTTT	CASSPGMDTGELFF
TRBD1	TRBJ1-6	TRBV30	-	TGTGCCTTACTTGATTTAACGGGACAGGGGAATTCACCCCTCCACTTT	CALLDLTGQGNSPLHF
TRBD1	TRBJ2-6	TRBV30	-	TGTGCCTGGAGTGTATGGAACAGGGGAAGCTCTGGGGCCAACGTCCTGACTTTC	CAWSVWNRGSSGANVLTF
TRBD2	TRBJ2-3	TRBV11-3	-	TGTGCCAGCAGCCCCCTAGCGGGGGCCGGTCGGGATACGCAGTATTTT	CASSPLAGAGRDTQYF
-	TRBJ1-1	TRBV27	-	TGTGCCAGCAGCCCCCGGGGGGCTTGGTACACTGAAGCTTTCTTT	CASSPRGAWYTEAFF
-	TRBJ2-7	TRBV3-1/TRBV3-2	-	TGTGCCAGCAGCCGCGGGGGCGGACAGTTGGACTTC	CASSRGGGQLDF
TRBD2	TRBJ2-7	TRBV10-1	few	TGCGCCAGCAGTGAGTCCCTTGAACCTAGCGGGGCCGACTCCTACGAGCAGTACTTC	CASSESLEPSGADSYEQYF
TRBD2	TRBJ2-5	TRBV7-3	-	TGTGCCAGCAGCTTAGGAGCGGGGGGTAGAGAGACCCAGTACTTC	CASSLGAGGRETQYF
TRBD1	TRBJ1-6	TRBV4-1	-	TGCGCCAGCAGCCAAGTTCCGGACAGGGGTAATTCACCCCTCCACTTT	CASSQVPDRGNSPLHF
TRBD2	TRBJ2-1	TRBV11-3	once	TGTGCCAGCAGCCTTGCTAGCGGGCTTGGGAATGAGCAGTTCTTC	CASSLASGLGNEQFF
-	TRBJ1-1	TRBV9	-	TGTGCCAGCAGCGTAGAGGGAGAGACTGAAGCTTTCTTT	CASSVEGETEAFF
TRBD2	TRBJ2-1	TRBV29-1	-	TGCAGCGCCCTAGCGGGGGGTTACAATGAGCAGTTCTTC	CSALAGGYNEQFF
TRBD1	TRBJ1-4	TRBV12-5	-	TGTGCTAGTGGGCGAAACAGGGGAGGAGGCGAAAAACTGTTTTTT	CASGRNRGGGEKLFF
-	TRBJ2-2	TRBV9	-	TGTGCCAGCAGCGTAGGTAGGAACACCGGGGAGCTGTTTTTT	CASSVGRNTGELFF
TRBD1	TRBJ1-3	TRBV2	once	TGTGCCAGCGGCGGGGGTCTGGGACAGGGTCTCTCTGGAAACACCATATATTTT	CASGGGLGQGLSGNTIYF
TRBD1	TRBJ1-5	TRBV18	-	TGTGCCAGCTCACCTACAGGGGGCAAGCAGCCCCAGCATTTT	CASSPTGGKQPQHF
TRBD2	TRBJ2-1	TRBV19	-	TGTGCCAGTAGGGGACTAGCGGCCATAAATGAGCAGTTCTTC	CASRGLAAINEQFF
TRBD2	TRBJ2-5	TRBV7-9	once	TGTGCCAGCAGGGGGACTAGCGGGGGCCAAGAGACCCAGTACTTC	CASRGTSGGQETQYF
-	TRBJ2-3	TRBV13	few	TGTGCCAGCAGCTTAGTCCGGGGTACGTCAGATACGCAGTATTTT	CASSLVRGTSDTQYF
TRBD1	TRBJ2-2	TRBV5-1	-	TGCGCCAGCAGCCAGGGGGAGTCGAACACCGGGGAGCTGTTTTTT	CASSQGESNTGELFF
-	TRBJ1-2	TRBV6-5	-	TGTGCCAGCAGTTACGTAGGGGCGAACTATGGCTACACCTTC	CASSYVGANYGYTF
-	TRBJ1-2	TRBV5-4	-	TGTGCCAGCCGAAGGGGAGGGGACAACAATAACTATGGCTACACCTTC	CASRRGGDNNNYGYTF